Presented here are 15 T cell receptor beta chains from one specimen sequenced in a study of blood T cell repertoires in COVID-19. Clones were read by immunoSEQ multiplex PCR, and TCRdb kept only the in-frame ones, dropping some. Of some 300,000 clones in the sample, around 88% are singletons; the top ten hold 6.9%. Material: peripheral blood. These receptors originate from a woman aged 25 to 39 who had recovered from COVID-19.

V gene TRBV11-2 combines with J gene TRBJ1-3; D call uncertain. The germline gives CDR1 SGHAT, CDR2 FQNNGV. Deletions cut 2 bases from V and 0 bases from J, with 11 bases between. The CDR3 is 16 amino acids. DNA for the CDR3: TGTGCCAGCAGCTTACTAAGTGGAGGCTCTGGAAACACCATATATTTT. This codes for CASSLLSGGSGNTIYF.

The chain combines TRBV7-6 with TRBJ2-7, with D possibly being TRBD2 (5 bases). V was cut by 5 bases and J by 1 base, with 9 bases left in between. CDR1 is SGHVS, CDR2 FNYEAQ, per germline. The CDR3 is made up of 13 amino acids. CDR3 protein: CASSPRTSYEQYF. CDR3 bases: TGTGCCAGCAGCCCCCGGACTTCCTACGAGCAGTACTTC.

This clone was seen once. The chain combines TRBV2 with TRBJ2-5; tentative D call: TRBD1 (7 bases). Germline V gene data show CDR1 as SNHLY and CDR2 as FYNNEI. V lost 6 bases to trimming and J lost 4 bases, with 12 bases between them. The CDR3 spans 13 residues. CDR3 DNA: TGTGCCAGCAGCGGGGGACAGAGAGAGACCCAGTACTTC. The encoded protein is CASSGGQRETQYF.

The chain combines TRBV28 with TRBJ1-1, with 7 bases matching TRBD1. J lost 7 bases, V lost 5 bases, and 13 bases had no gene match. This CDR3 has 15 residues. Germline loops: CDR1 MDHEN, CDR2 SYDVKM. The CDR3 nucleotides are TGTGCCAGCAGTCCTGCCGGGACAGAGAAATTTGAAGCTTTCTTT. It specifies CASSPAGTEKFEAFF.

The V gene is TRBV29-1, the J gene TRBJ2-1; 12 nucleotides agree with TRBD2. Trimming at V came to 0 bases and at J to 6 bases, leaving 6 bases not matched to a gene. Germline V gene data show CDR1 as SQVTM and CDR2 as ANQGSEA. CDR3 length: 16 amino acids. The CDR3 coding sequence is TGCAGCGTTGAAGATAGGACTAGCGGGGTTGGCAATGAGCAGTTCTTC. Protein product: CSVEDRTSGVGNEQFF.

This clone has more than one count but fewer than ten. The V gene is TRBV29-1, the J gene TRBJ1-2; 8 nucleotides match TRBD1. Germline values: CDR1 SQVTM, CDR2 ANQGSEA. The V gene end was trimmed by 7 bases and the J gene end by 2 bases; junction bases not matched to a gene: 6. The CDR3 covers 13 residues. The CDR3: CSGQTGVNYGYTF. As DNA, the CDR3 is TGCAGCGGACAGACAGGGGTGAACTATGGCTACACCTTC.

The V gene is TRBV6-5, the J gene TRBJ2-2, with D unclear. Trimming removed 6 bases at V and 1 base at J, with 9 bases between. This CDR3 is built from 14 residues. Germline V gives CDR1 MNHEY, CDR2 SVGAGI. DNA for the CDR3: TGTGCCAGCAGCCTGACTGAGAACACCGGGGAGCTGTTTTTT. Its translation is CASSLTENTGELFF.

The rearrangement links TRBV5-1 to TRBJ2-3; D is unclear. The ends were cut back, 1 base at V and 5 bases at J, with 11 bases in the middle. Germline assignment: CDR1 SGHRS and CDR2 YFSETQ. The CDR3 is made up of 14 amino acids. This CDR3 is CASSLIADEDTQYF. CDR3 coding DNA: TGCGCCAGCAGCTTGATTGCAGATGAAGATACGCAGTATTTT.

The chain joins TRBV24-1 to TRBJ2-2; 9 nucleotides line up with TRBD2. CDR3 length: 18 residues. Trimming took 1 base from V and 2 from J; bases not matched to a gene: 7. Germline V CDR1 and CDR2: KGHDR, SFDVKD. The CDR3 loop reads CATSDFGSGGRNTGELFF. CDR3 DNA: TGTGCCACCAGTGATTTTGGTAGCGGGGGACGAAACACCGGGGAGCTGTTTTTT.

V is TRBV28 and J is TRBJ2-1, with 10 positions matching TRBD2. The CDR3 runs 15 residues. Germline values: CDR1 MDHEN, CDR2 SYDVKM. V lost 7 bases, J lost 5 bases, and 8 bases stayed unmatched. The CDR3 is CASNKAGGPNNEQFF. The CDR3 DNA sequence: TGTGCCAGCAATAAAGCGGGGGGGCCCAACAATGAGCAGTTCTTC.

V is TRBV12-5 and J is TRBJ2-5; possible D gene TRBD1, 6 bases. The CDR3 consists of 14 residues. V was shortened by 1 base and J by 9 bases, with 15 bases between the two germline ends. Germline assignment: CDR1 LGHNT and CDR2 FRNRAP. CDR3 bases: TGTGCTAGTGGTTTGGCGGGACACCCCAGAGCCCAGTACTTC. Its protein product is CASGLAGHPRAQYF.

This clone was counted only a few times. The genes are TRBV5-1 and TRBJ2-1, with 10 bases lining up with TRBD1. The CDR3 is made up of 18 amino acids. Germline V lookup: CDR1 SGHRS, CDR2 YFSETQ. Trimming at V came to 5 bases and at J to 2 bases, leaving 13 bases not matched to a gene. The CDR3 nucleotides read TGCGCCAGCAGTTCCGGGACAGGGGCCTGGCGTACCTACAATGAGCAGTTCTTC. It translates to CASSSGTGAWRTYNEQFF.

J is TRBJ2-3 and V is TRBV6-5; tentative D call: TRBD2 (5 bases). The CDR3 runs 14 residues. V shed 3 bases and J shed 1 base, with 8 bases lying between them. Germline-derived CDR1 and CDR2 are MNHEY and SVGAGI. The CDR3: CASSYAEGTDTQYF. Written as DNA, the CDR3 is TGTGCCAGCAGTTATGCGGAGGGCACAGATACGCAGTATTTT.

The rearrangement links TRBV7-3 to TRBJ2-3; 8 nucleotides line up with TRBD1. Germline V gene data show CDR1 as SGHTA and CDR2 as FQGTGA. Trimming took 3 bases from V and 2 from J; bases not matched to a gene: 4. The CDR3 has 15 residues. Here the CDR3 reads CASSLGTGVTDTQYF. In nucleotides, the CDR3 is TGTGCCAGCAGCTTGGGGACAGGCGTCACAGATACGCAGTATTTT.

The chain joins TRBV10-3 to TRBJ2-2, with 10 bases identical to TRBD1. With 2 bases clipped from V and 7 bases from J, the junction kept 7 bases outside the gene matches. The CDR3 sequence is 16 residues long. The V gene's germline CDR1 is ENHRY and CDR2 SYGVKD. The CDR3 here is CAISERDRGVSGELFF. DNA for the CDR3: TGTGCCATCAGTGAGAGGGACAGGGGAGTCAGCGGGGAGCTGTTTTTT.